The T cell receptor (beta chain) under discussion was sequenced for a study of cytomegalovirus exposure and HLA in healthy donors. The study, taken as a whole, reports: The authors later found TCR association rates varying by HLA locus, with DRB1 most and HLA-C fewest. There were some V segments, including TRBV6-2 and TRBV6-3, excluded as indistinguishable. In a later analysis, HLA-associated beta chains showed higher expansion and lower generation probabilities than comparable chains. Later analysis suggested most CMV-associated TCR beta chains were HLA-restricted.

Germline loops: CDR1 MDHEN, CDR2 SYDVKM. The CDR3 sequence is 14 residues long. V was shortened by 4 bases and J by 8 bases, with 14 bases between the two germline ends. A word on this clone: Its antigen is not known.

Primers: 60 Vbeta forward and 13 Jbeta reverse. Assay: immunoSEQ multiplex PCR; the TCRdb copy retains only in-frame clones and omits some. The table includes around 130,000 clones, around 83% detected once. This chain links TRBV28 with TRBJ1-4, with D uncertain. Sequencing was carried out using PBMCs. This TCR was sampled from a girl under 10 years old in good health and CMV-seronegative. CDR3 residues: CASSSYPLQEKLFF. The CDR3 coding sequence is TGTGCCAGCAGTTCGTACCCATTACAGGAAAAACTGTTTTTT.